A single TCR beta chain is shown here with its context. What it recognizes is unknown. The entry originates in a study of PD-1 blockade in mismatch repair-deficient tumors. As for the study in general: All were previously treated, progressing patients with about twelve mismatch repair-deficient cancer types.

The sample's time point: approximately 10-day in vitro stimulation with candidate neoantigen peptide 6. Every patient had mismatch repair deficiency by PCR or immunohistochemistry. TCRs were sequenced from a few patients responding to pembrolizumab. Under ten ELISpot-reactive neoantigen peptides each drove a 10-day in vitro stimulation. The repertoire was sequenced with immunoSEQ multiplex PCR; TCRdb's copy has only in-frame clones and lacks some. The sample consists of approximately 13,000 clones, around 83% of them appearing once. This TCR was recovered from an adult with mismatch repair-deficient cancer. The sample in question was cells cultured in vitro, obtained from a patient treated with pembrolizumab.

CDR3 in DNA: TGTGCCAGCAGCTTAGGTGGGGGCGGAGAGACCCAGTACTTC. It encodes CASSLGGGGETQYF. The J gene is TRBJ2-5, the V gene TRBV7-2; D may be TRBD1 (6 bases). With 1 base removed from V and 4 bases from J, the gap between germline ends came to 10 bases. The CDR3 is 14 residues long. Germline lookup yields CDR1 SGHTA and CDR2 FQGNSA.